This TCR beta chain stems from a study of blood T cell repertoires in COVID-19. At the level of the study: Nucleic acid was either cDNA or gDNA, and it came from T cells, B-cell-depleted T cells, or PBMCs.

Original processing notes: Amplification of reference gene primers was used by the study to estimate nucleated cell counts. Clones were sequenced by immunoSEQ multiplex PCR, and TCRdb holds only the in-frame ones, with some missing. V, J and clone size were drawn from that table, and D and trimming were deduced from the DNA. The sample lists approximately 70,000 clones, around 66% occurring once. The CDR3 runs to 15 residues. Trimming took 5 bases from V and 4 from J, leaving 17 bases between them. Per the germline V gene, CDR1 is MNHEY and CDR2 is SMNVEV (reference sequence). Participants spanned ages about 18 to 100 years and resided in 24 US areas. A case of COVID-19 had been met by exposed participants within 2 weeks before study entry.

The receptor was derived from a woman aged 60 to 75 who had been exposed to COVID-19. This chain links TRBV27 with TRBJ1-1; D might be TRBD1 (5 bases). Sample: PBMCs or T cells enriched from blood (not recorded which). CDR3 residues: CASSLGEGSATEAFF. In nucleotides, the CDR3 is TGTGCCAGCAGTCTAGGGGAAGGGTCAGCCACTGAAGCTTTCTTT.